The 31 T cell receptor beta chains below all came from one sample that was sequenced in a study of regulatory dendritic cells for organ transplantation. Sequencing was performed with immunoSEQ multiplex PCR; in TCRdb, only in-frame clones are kept and a portion is missing. The table has fewer than 25,000 clones, 74% seen once. What was sequenced was memory CD4+ T cells from blood. As for subset: CD45RO+ memory T cells. The receptors derive from a human donor in good health.

V is TRBV7-2 and J is TRBJ1-6; no firm D call. Germline CDR1 and CDR2: SGHTA and FQGNSA. This CDR3 spans 13 amino acids. V lost 11 bases and J 0 bases, leaving 8 bases between the germline ends. The CDR3 is CAAGSSYNSPLHF. The CDR3 bases are TGTGCCGCCGGGAGCTCCTATAATTCACCCCTCCACTTT.

The chain combines TRBV4-3 with TRBJ1-2, with D possibly matching TRBD1 (5 bases). The CDR3 extends over 15 amino acids. V was shortened by 1 base and J by 5 bases, with 14 bases between the two germline ends. Germline V gene data show CDR1 as LGHNA and CDR2 as YSLEER. The CDR3 loop is CASSQVDSFGYGYTF. The CDR3, as DNA: TGCGCCAGCAGCCAAGTAGACAGTTTCGGATATGGCTACACCTTC.

The V call is TRBV19, the J call TRBJ1-1, with D tentatively TRBD1 (6 bases). V lost 7 bases and J 1 base, leaving 19 bases between the germline ends. The germline V gene has CDR1 LNHDA and CDR2 SQIVND (reference sequence). The CDR3 has 16 residues. This CDR3 is CASTLPPGEGNTEAFF. In DNA form, the CDR3 reads TGTGCCAGTACCCTCCCCCCAGGGGAAGGGAACACTGAAGCTTTCTTT. The full variable domain, in which reference TRBV19 and TRBJ1-1 provide the parts outside the CDR3, is DGGITQSPKYLFRKEGQNVTLSCEQNLNHDAMYWYRQDPGQGLRLIYYSQIVNDFQKGDIAEGYSVSREKKESFPLTVTSAQKNPTAFYLCASTLPPGEGNTEAFFGQGTRLTVV.

As for this clone: Other DNA sequences within the sample encode an identical CDR3. The chain joins TRBV19 to TRBJ2-7; 11 positions match TRBD1. The length of the CDR3 is 13 residues. CDR1 is LNHDA and CDR2 is SQIVND in the germline V gene (reference sequence). With V trimmed by 7 bases and J by 6 bases, 5 bases remained unmatched. DNA for the CDR3: TGTGCCAGTAAAGGACAGGGGGCGGGCGAGCAGTACTTC. It specifies CASKGQGAGEQYF.

The chain employs TRBV2 and TRBJ2-7; TRBD1 matches 7 bases. The CDR3 contains 12 residues. V was clipped by 10 bases and J by 5 bases; unmatched bases: 8. Germline CDR1 reads SNHLY; CDR2 reads FYNNEI. CDR3 region: CATSGTDNEQYF. The CDR3 DNA follows: TGTGCCACCTCCGGGACAGACAACGAGCAGTACTTC.

This chain joins TRBV5-4 and TRBJ1-1; unclear D gene. The V and J ends lost 4 bases and 0 bases respectively, with 7 bases between them. Germline V gene lookup returns CDR1 SGHNT and CDR2 YYREEE (reference sequence). This CDR3 comprises 13 residues. This chain's CDR3 is CASSGTVNTEAFF. The DNA of the CDR3 is TGTGCCAGCAGCGGAACAGTGAACACTGAAGCTTTCTTT.

J is TRBJ2-7 and V is TRBV5-4; D might be TRBD2 (5 bases). The CDR3 runs to 13 residues. Germline V lookup: CDR1 SGHNT, CDR2 YYREEE (reference sequence). V shed 4 bases and J shed 1 base, with 9 bases lying between them. CDR3 amino acids: CASSHRDSYEQYF. CDR3 bases: TGTGCCAGCAGCCACCGGGATTCCTACGAGCAGTACTTC.

This clone has a single count. The chain is built from TRBV9 and TRBJ2-2, with 9 bases fitting TRBD1. From germline, CDR1 is SGDLS and CDR2 YYNGEE. V lost 4 bases and J lost 3; bases outside the gene matches: 7. CDR3 length: 16 amino acids. The CDR3 nucleotides are TGTGCCAGCAGCCCCCGGACAGGGGTGGACACCGGGGAGCTGTTTTTT. This codes for CASSPRTGVDTGELFF.

The V call is TRBV4-1, the J call TRBJ1-3; 7 nucleotides agree with TRBD1. V was pared by 2 bases and J by 0 bases, with 4 bases of the junction left unmatched. There are 16 residues in the CDR3. The germline V gene encodes CDR1 MGHRA and CDR2 YSYEKL. Here the CDR3 DNA reads TGCGCCAGCAGCCAACCGGACAGGACCTCTGGAAACACCATATATTTT. It codes for CASSQPDRTSGNTIYF.

This sequence joins TRBV5-1 and TRBJ1-5, with D unclear. This CDR3 is built from 15 residues. The germline V and J ends were trimmed by 5 bases and 0 bases, with 12 bases remaining between them. Germline CDR1 and CDR2: SGHRS and YFSETQ. The CDR3: CASSPSVNSNQPQHF. CDR3 DNA sequence: TGCGCCAGCAGTCCCAGCGTAAATAGCAATCAGCCCCAGCATTTT.

This clone was seen a handful of times. This chain uses TRBV5-1 with TRBJ2-3, with 9 bases lining up with TRBD2. This CDR3 is 15 amino acids long. Germline V gene sequence: CDR1 SGHRS, CDR2 YFSETQ. J lost 3 bases, V lost 4 bases, and 6 bases had no gene match. The chain's CDR3 is CASSTVAGVTDTQYF. CDR3 sequence (DNA): TGCGCCAGCAGCACAGTAGCGGGGGTTACAGATACGCAGTATTTT.

The chain is built from TRBV29-1 and TRBJ1-2, with a tentative D call TRBD1 (6 bases). From germline, CDR1 is SQVTM and CDR2 ANQGSEA. Trimming pared 4 bases from V and 8 bases from J, leaving 11 bases between. The CDR3 contains 11 residues. This chain's CDR3 is CSVGQGRGYTF. The DNA of the CDR3 is TGCAGCGTTGGCCAGGGGAGAGGCTACACCTTC.

CDR3: CASSLRGNYEQYF. Here the CDR3 DNA reads TGTGCCAGCAGCTTAAGGGGGAACTACGAGCAGTACTTC. This sequence joins TRBV13 and TRBJ2-7; TRBD1 might be the D (6 bases). From germline, CDR1 is PRHDT and CDR2 FYEKMQ (reference sequence). The CDR3 is 13 residues long. Trimming took 2 bases from V and 3 from J, leaving 8 bases between them. The full variable domain, its missing parts supplied by reference TRBV13 and TRBJ2-7, is AAGVIQSPRHLIKEKRETATLKCYPIPRHDTVYWYQQGPGQDPQFLISFYEKMQSDKGSIPDRFSAQQFSDYHSELNMSSLELGDSALYFCASSLRGNYEQYFGPGTRLTVT.

As DNA, the CDR3 is TGCGCCAGCAGCTTGGTACAGGGAAGTGGCACTGAAGCTTTCTTT. It translates to CASSLVQGSGTEAFF. This chain joins TRBV5-1 and TRBJ1-1; possible D gene TRBD1, 6 bases. CDR3 length: 15 residues. The ends were cut back, 0 bases at V and 4 bases at J, with 13 bases in the middle. Germline CDR1 is SGHRS and CDR2 is YFSETQ.

The CDR3: CASSKSKAEGYEQYF. DNA of the CDR3: TGCGCCAGCAGCAAGAGTAAAGCCGAGGGTTACGAGCAGTACTTC. The chain has TRBV5-1 and TRBJ2-7; the D gene is possibly TRBD2 (5 bases). The CDR3 covers 15 residues. Germline V gene data show CDR1 as SGHRS and CDR2 as YFSETQ. V dropped 4 bases and J dropped 4 bases, with 18 bases sitting between them.

This clone was seen a few times. This chain uses TRBV19 with TRBJ1-5; 9 bases fit TRBD1. CDR1 LNHDA and CDR2 SQIVND come from the germline V gene (reference sequence). The CDR3 runs to 18 residues. The V and J ends lost 5 bases and 0 bases, in that order; junction bases with no gene match: 11. The CDR3 nucleotides are TGTGCCAGTAGTCCTAGGACAGGGGCCCGAAATAGCAATCAGCCCCAGCATTTT. It is translated as CASSPRTGARNSNQPQHF.

The rearrangement links TRBV15 to TRBJ1-1, with 9 bases matching TRBD1. The CDR3 has 13 amino acids. V lost 2 bases to trimming and J lost 10 bases; unmatched junction nucleotides: 5. Germline-derived CDR1 and CDR2 are LNHNV and YYDKDF (reference sequence). The CDR3 coding sequence is TGTGCCACCAGCAGACGGACAGGGGAAAGAGCTTTCTTT. It is translated as CATSRRTGERAFF.

The V and J genes are TRBV6-1 and TRBJ2-3, with a possible D match to TRBD1 (6 bases). The CDR3 extends over 15 amino acids. Trimming took 5 bases from V and 3 from J, leaving 15 bases between them. Germline values: CDR1 MNHNS, CDR2 SASEGT. CDR3: CASSSRNRATDTQYF. Written as DNA, the CDR3 is TGTGCCAGCAGTTCACGGAACAGGGCAACAGATACGCAGTATTTT.

There are a few counts of this clone. The CDR3 reads CASSPGQSLETQYF. The CDR3 nucleotides read TGTGCCAGCAGCCCGGGACAGTCCCTGGAGACCCAGTACTTC. V is TRBV7-9 and J is TRBJ2-5, with 7 bases matching TRBD1. Per germline, CDR1 SEHNR and CDR2 FQNEAQ (reference sequence). The V segment lost 5 bases and the J segment 5 bases; nucleotides outside the gene matches: 8. The CDR3 has 14 amino acids.

This rearrangement joins TRBV5-4 to TRBJ2-1, with D unclear. CDR1 is SGHNT, CDR2 YYREEE, per germline (reference sequence). CDR3 length: 13 amino acids. V was shortened by 2 bases and J by 7 bases, with 10 bases between the two germline ends. Here the CDR3 DNA reads TGTGCCAGCAGCTTATATGGGCCTAATGAGCAGTTCTTC. It translates to CASSLYGPNEQFF.

The chain employs TRBV6-5 and TRBJ2-7; D is undetermined. V was shortened by 4 bases and J by 6 bases, with 13 bases between the two germline ends. Looked up from germline, CDR1 is MNHEY and CDR2 is SVGAGI. CDR3 length: 13 residues. The CDR3, as DNA: TGTGCCAGCAGTTTCCCCGAGTCAATCGAGCAGTACTTC. It specifies CASSFPESIEQYF.

This clone was seen only once. This chain connects TRBV7-2 to TRBJ2-2, with TRBD2 identical over 10 bases. Germline-derived CDR1 and CDR2 are SGHTA and FQGNSA. The CDR3 length is 19 residues. J gave up 2 bases and V 5 bases, and 14 bases lay outside the gene matches. CDR3 bases: TGTGCCAGCAGCCCCCGGAGGGTAGCGGGGGGCTTAAACACCGGGGAGCTGTTTTTT. Encoded protein: CASSPRRVAGGLNTGELFF.

The rearrangement links TRBV5-1 to TRBJ2-1; D might be TRBD2 (5 bases). Trimming left V 4 bases short and J 8 bases short, with 19 bases between. Germline assignment: CDR1 SGHRS and CDR2 YFSETQ. The CDR3 sequence is 15 residues long. CDR3 bases: TGCGCCAGCAGCCCCCAACCGGACTCCCAGTATGAGCAGTTCTTC. Translating gives CASSPQPDSQYEQFF.

This clone was seen a few times. The chain has TRBV9 and TRBJ1-6, with D possibly being TRBD1 (5 bases). Germline V gene lookup returns CDR1 SGDLS and CDR2 YYNGEE. The CDR3 spans 14 residues. V was trimmed by 4 bases and J by 6 bases, leaving 11 bases between them. The CDR3 region is CASSPGLSNSPLHF. CDR3 bases: TGTGCCAGCAGCCCGGGACTGTCTAATTCACCCCTCCACTTT.

The rearrangement uses TRBV19 and TRBJ1-5; 7 bases align to TRBD1. Trimming at V came to 4 bases and at J to 6 bases, leaving 9 bases not matched to a gene. Germline V CDR1 and CDR2: LNHDA, SQIVND (reference sequence). CDR3 length equals 15 residues. DNA for the CDR3: TGTGCCAGTAGTACCTCGACAGGGCAGAGTCAGCCCCAGCATTTT. Its translation is CASSTSTGQSQPQHF.

In this sample, this clone turned up a few times. The V gene is TRBV6-4, the J gene TRBJ2-7, with D perhaps matching TRBD1 (5 bases). The CDR3 length is 13 residues. V lost 6 bases, J lost 3 bases, and 12 bases lay in between. Germline CDR1 and CDR2: MRHNA and SNTAGT. CDR3 DNA: TGTGCCAGCAGAATAGGACACCTCTACGAGCAGTACTTC. It codes for CASRIGHLYEQYF.

The rearrangement joins TRBV28 to TRBJ2-7; 10 bases fit TRBD1. J lost 3 bases, V lost 5 bases, and 13 bases had no gene match. This CDR3 comprises 17 residues. Germline assignment: CDR1 MDHEN and CDR2 SYDVKM. The CDR3 protein is CASSTPFLGQGNYEQYF. The CDR3 DNA sequence: TGTGCCAGCAGTACGCCCTTTTTGGGACAGGGGAACTACGAGCAGTACTTC.

DNA for the CDR3: TGCGCCAGCAGGCCGGACAGGGACACAGATACGCAGTATTTT. It is translated as CASRPDRDTDTQYF. V and J are TRBV5-1 and TRBJ2-3, with TRBD1 matching over 8 bases. The germline V gene has CDR1 SGHRS and CDR2 YFSETQ. The ends lost 5 bases at V and 2 bases at J; junction bases unmatched: 4. This CDR3 is built from 14 residues.

The chain is built from TRBV12-5 and TRBJ2-1; 9 positions match TRBD2. This CDR3 spans 19 amino acids. Looked up from germline, CDR1 is LGHNT and CDR2 is FRNRAP. V lost 0 bases, J lost 4 bases, and 13 bases stayed unmatched. This CDR3 is CASGLVHWGSGGQYNEQFF. The DNA for the CDR3 is TGTGCTAGTGGTTTGGTACACTGGGGAAGCGGGGGGCAGTACAATGAGCAGTTCTTC.

The rearrangement uses TRBV5-1 and TRBJ1-3; no firm D call. Deletions cut 0 bases from V and 1 base from J, with 8 bases between. The CDR3 covers 15 residues. Per the germline V gene, CDR1 is SGHRS and CDR2 is YFSETQ. The CDR3 region has the DNA TGCGCCAGCAGCTTGGAAGCGGGTTCTGGAAACACCATATATTTT. Translation: CASSLEAGSGNTIYF. The variable domain in full, completed from reference TRBV5-1 and TRBJ1-3, reads KAGVTQTPRYLIKTRGQQVTLSCSPISGHRSVSWYQQTPGQGLQFLFEYFSETQRNKGNFPGRFSGRQFSNSRSEMNVSTLELGDSALYLCASSLEAGSGNTIYFGEGSWLTVV.

The V call is TRBV15, the J call TRBJ1-6; TRBD1 is a possible D gene (5 bases). This CDR3 region has 16 residues. Germline V gene lookup returns CDR1 LNHNV and CDR2 YYDKDF (reference sequence). V lost 0 bases to trimming and J lost 7 bases, with 13 bases between them. Here the CDR3 reads CATSRDTEGNNSPLHF. DNA for the CDR3: TGTGCCACCAGCAGAGATACGGAGGGGAACAATTCACCCCTCCACTTT. Looking up the rest from reference TRBV15 and TRBJ1-6 gives the full variable domain: DAMVIQNPRYQVTQFGKPVTLSCSQTLNHNVMYWYQQKSSQAPKLLFHYYDKDFNNEADTPDNFQSRRPNTSFCFLDIRSPGLGDTAMYLCATSRDTEGNNSPLHFGNGTRLTVT.